Presented here are 6 T cell receptor beta chains from one specimen sequenced in a study of T-cell reconstitution after alpha-beta-depleted transplantation in children. The TCRbeta library was prepared with unique molecular identifiers. Using its own MiXCR run on the PCR reads, TCRdb lists one record per CDR3 protein. The sample lists approximately 500,000 distinct CDR3 sequences; about 11% were seen once. The material sequenced was PBMCs, taken before TCRalphabeta/CD19-depleted stem cell transplant. The receptors derive from a child aged 2-15 years with inherited bone marrow failure, due to receive a stem cell transplant.

The chain couples TRBV18 to TRBJ2-7, with TRBD1 as a possible D gene (5 bases). CDR1 is KGHSH and CDR2 is LQKENI in the germline V gene. The ends were cut back, 3 bases at V and 3 bases at J, with 9 bases in the middle. The CDR3 spans 13 residues. The CDR3 DNA is TGTGCCAGCTCACCGGACATTTTCTACGAGCAGTACTTC. Amino acids: CASSPDIFYEQYF.

The table lists this clonotype with many counts. V gene TRBV27 combines with J gene TRBJ2-2; 8 bases are shared with TRBD2. CDR1 and CDR2 (germline): MNHEY, SMNVEV (reference sequence). The CDR3 is 15 residues long. Germline trimming cut 7 bases from V and 5 bases from J; bases unmatched to any gene: 9. The CDR3 loop reads CASNRLASGTGELFF. The CDR3 DNA reads TGTGCCAGCAATCGTTTGGCTAGCGGGACCGGGGAGCTGTTTTTT.

With respect to this clonotype: A much larger clone differs from this one at a single base, so this may be a read error. The chain joins TRBV5-4 to TRBJ2-2, with D perhaps assigned TRBD1 or TRBD2 (5 bases each). CDR1 SGHNT and CDR2 YYREEE come from the germline V gene (reference sequence). The CDR3 is 14 residues long. The CDR3 DNA reads as TGTGCCAGCGGCTTGTCAGGGACCACCGGGGAGCTGTTTTTT. Encoded protein: CASGLSGTTGELFF. The full variable domain, completed using reference TRBV5-4 and TRBJ2-2, is ETGVTQSPTHLIKTRGQQVTLRCSSQSGHNTVSWYQQALGQGPQFIFQYYREEENGRGNFPPRFSGLQFPNYSSELNVNALELDDSALYLCASGLSGTTGELFFGEGSRLTVL.

In this sample, this clonotype turned up many times. The chain recombines TRBV2 with TRBJ2-1; TRBD1 might be the D (6 bases). V shed 4 bases and J shed 4 bases, with 11 bases lying between them. Germline loops: CDR1 SNHLY, CDR2 FYNNEI. This CDR3 is 14 amino acids long. DNA for the CDR3: TGTGCCAGCAGTGTCAGGGACACTTACAATGAGCAGTTCTTC. Translating it yields CASSVRDTYNEQFF.

CDR3 in amino acids: CASSPTYMGLEQYF. In nucleotides, the CDR3 is TGTGCCAGCAGCCCAACTTACATGGGCCTCGAGCAGTACTTC. This sequence joins TRBV7-9 and TRBJ2-7; D unresolved. Looked up from germline, CDR1 is SEHNR and CDR2 is FQNEAQ (reference sequence). V shed 5 bases and J shed 6 bases, with 17 bases lying between them. The CDR3 has 14 amino acids.

The chain is built from TRBV11-2 and TRBJ2-7; D may correspond to TRBD1 or TRBD2 (5 bases each). CDR3 length: 14 residues. The germline gives CDR1 SGHAT, CDR2 FQNNGV. V lost 8 bases and J 2 bases, leaving 16 bases between the germline ends. In nucleotides, the CDR3 is TGTGCCAGCGGGAACCGTGGGACGACCTACGAGCAGTACTTC. Its translation: CASGNRGTTYEQYF. The full variable domain, in which reference TRBV11-2 and TRBJ2-7 provide the parts outside the CDR3, is EAGVAQSPRYKIIEKRQSVAFWCNPISGHATLYWYQQILGQGPKLLIQFQNNGVVDDSQLPKDRFSAERLKGVDSTLKIQPAKLEDSAVYLCASGNRGTTYEQYFGPGTRLTVT.